Each of the 11 T cell receptor beta chains below was sequenced from the same sample in a study of beta chain features in type 1 diabetes. Study outcomes and limitations: Patients with Type 1 diabetes showed moderately but significantly shorter TCRB CDR3s in all four CD4+ subsets.

No antigen is known for these receptors. The whole isolated RNA underwent reverse transcription, so sequencing captured expressed TCRB transcripts. Measured with immunoSEQ multiplex PCR; TCRdb has only the in-frame clones, and not every one. The profile shows about 240,000 clones, roughly 14% of them singletons. Sample: naive CD4+ T cells from blood. The receptors come from a man younger than 40 with type 1 diabetes.

The gene calls are TRBV4-1 and TRBJ1-1; D unresolved. V lost 9 bases, J lost 4 bases, and 15 bases lay in between. The germline CDR1 and CDR2 sequences are MGHRA and YSYEKL. The CDR3 has 13 residues. The CDR3 nucleotides read TGCGCCAGTCGTGGCCGAGGAATCACTGAAGCTTTCTTT. Translation: CASRGRGITEAFF.

The sample holds a few counts of this clone. The gene calls are TRBV5-1 and TRBJ1-2; no clear D gene. Germline V gene lookup returns CDR1 SGHRS and CDR2 YFSETQ. This CDR3 is built from 14 residues. V was clipped by 1 base and J by 0 bases, with 7 bases between them. The CDR3 bases are TGCGCCAGCAGCTTGATGCGGGCTAACTATGGCTACACCTTC. It is translated as CASSLMRANYGYTF.

The DNA of the CDR3 is TGTGCCAGCAGCAGAGCGGGGGGACAAGAGACCCAGTACTTC. Translation: CASSRAGGQETQYF. The chain carries TRBV7-9 and TRBJ2-5, with 9 bases aligning to TRBD2. The trim removed 5 bases at V and 2 bases at J, leaving 3 bases unmatched. CDR1 is SEHNR, CDR2 FQNEAQ, per germline (reference sequence). This CDR3 has 14 residues.

V usage is TRBV14 and J usage is TRBJ2-7; tentative D call: TRBD2 (6 bases). With 4 bases removed from V and 0 bases from J, the gap between germline ends came to 13 bases. This CDR3 comprises 15 residues. Per germline, CDR1 SGHDN and CDR2 FVKESK. Here the CDR3 DNA reads TGTGCCAGCAGCCTTATTAGCGGCAGCTCCTACGAGCAGTACTTC. Translating gives CASSLISGSSYEQYF. Looking up the rest from reference TRBV14 and TRBJ2-7 gives the full variable domain: EAGVTQFPSHSVIEKGQTVTLRCDPISGHDNLYWYRRVMGKEIKFLLHFVKESKQDESGMPNNRFLAERTGGTYSTLKVQPAELEDSGVYFCASSLISGSSYEQYFGPGTRLTVT.

The chain has TRBV18 and TRBJ2-4; 10 bases align to TRBD1. V trimming: 5 bases; J trimming: 5 bases; junction bases outside the gene matches: 6. CDR1 and CDR2 (germline): KGHSH, LQKENI. This CDR3 has 15 residues. CDR3 nucleotides: TGTGCCAGCTCATGGGGACAGGGGAGCGAAAACATTCAGTACTTC. It specifies CASSWGQGSENIQYF.

This clone has just a few counts. V and J are TRBV5-1 and TRBJ2-6; 10 bases are shared with TRBD1. After removal of 3 bases from V and 2 bases from J, the junction contained 5 bases not matched to a gene. This CDR3 region has 17 residues. The germline V gene has CDR1 SGHRS and CDR2 YFSETQ. The CDR3 loop reads CASSSGTGDTGANVLTF. The CDR3 DNA reads as TGCGCCAGCAGCTCCGGGACAGGGGACACTGGGGCCAACGTCCTGACTTTC.

This clone was recorded a few times. The CDR3 loop reads CASSVLTVKEKLFF. DNA of the CDR3: TGCGCCAGCAGCGTTCTGACAGTGAAGGAAAAACTGTTTTTT. The chain employs TRBV5-1 and TRBJ1-4; D is possibly TRBD1 (5 bases). The CDR3 has 14 amino acids. Germline lookup yields CDR1 SGHRS and CDR2 YFSETQ. V was clipped by 4 bases and J by 8 bases, with 15 bases between them.

The V and J genes are TRBV9 and TRBJ1-2; D remains ambiguous. This CDR3 region has 14 residues. V was trimmed by 5 bases and J by 1 base, leaving 12 bases between them. Germline CDR1 SGDLS, CDR2 YYNGEE. The CDR3, as DNA: TGTGCCAGCAGGGCCCCGGGGAGTAACTATGGCTACACCTTC. It is translated as CASRAPGSNYGYTF. Looking up the rest from reference TRBV9 and TRBJ1-2 gives the full variable domain: DSGVTQTPKHLITATGQRVTLRCSPRSGDLSVYWYQQSLDQGLQFLIQYYNGEERAKGNILERFSAQQFPDLHSELNLSSLELGDSALYFCASRAPGSNYGYTFGSGTRLTVV.

This clone was counted between two and nine times. The same CDR3 is also encoded by other DNA sequences in this sample. V usage is TRBV19 and J usage is TRBJ2-7; D possibly corresponds to TRBD2 (5 bases). With 9 bases removed from V and 0 bases from J, the gap between germline ends came to 6 bases. This CDR3 region has 11 residues. Germline CDR1 is LNHDA and CDR2 is SQIVND (reference sequence). CDR3 in DNA: TGTGCCAGCGGGGACTCCTACGAGCAGTACTTC. Amino acid sequence: CASGDSYEQYF.

This clone was counted a few times. The V and J genes are TRBV30 and TRBJ1-2, with D uncertain. CDR3 length equals 12 residues. Deletions cut 4 bases from V and 7 bases from J, with 13 bases between. Germline assignment: CDR1 GTSNPN and CDR2 SVGIG (reference sequence). The CDR3 protein is CAWISRALGYTF. CDR3 DNA: TGTGCCTGGATTTCGAGGGCCCTTGGCTACACCTTC.

The CDR3 nucleotides read TGTGCCAGCAGGGTGGCTAGCGACCACGAGCAGTACTTC. It specifies CASRVASDHEQYF. The chain combines TRBV2 with TRBJ2-7, with D possibly being TRBD2 (6 bases). The CDR3 is 13 amino acids. Per germline, CDR1 SNHLY and CDR2 FYNNEI. V gave up 6 bases and J gave up 5 bases, with 14 bases separating them. The whole variable domain, remainder taken from reference TRBV2 and TRBJ2-7, is EPEVTQTPSHQVTQMGQEVILRCVPISNHLYFYWYRQILGQKVEFLVSFYNNEISEKSEIFDDQFSVERPDGSNFTLKIRSTKLEDSAMYFCASRVASDHEQYFGPGTRLTVT.